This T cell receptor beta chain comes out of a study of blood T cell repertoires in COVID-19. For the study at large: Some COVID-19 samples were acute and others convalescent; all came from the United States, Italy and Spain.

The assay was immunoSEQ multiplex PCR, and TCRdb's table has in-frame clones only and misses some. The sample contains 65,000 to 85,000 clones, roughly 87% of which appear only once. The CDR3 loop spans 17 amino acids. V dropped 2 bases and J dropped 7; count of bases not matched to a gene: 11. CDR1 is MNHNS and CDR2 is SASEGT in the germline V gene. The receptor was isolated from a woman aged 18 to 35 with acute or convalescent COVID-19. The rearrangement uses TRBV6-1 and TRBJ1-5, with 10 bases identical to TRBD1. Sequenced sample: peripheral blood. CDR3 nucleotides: TGTGCCAGCAGTGAAATTCCCGTTGGACAGGGGGACCAGCCCCAGCATTTT. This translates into CASSEIPVGQGDQPQHF.